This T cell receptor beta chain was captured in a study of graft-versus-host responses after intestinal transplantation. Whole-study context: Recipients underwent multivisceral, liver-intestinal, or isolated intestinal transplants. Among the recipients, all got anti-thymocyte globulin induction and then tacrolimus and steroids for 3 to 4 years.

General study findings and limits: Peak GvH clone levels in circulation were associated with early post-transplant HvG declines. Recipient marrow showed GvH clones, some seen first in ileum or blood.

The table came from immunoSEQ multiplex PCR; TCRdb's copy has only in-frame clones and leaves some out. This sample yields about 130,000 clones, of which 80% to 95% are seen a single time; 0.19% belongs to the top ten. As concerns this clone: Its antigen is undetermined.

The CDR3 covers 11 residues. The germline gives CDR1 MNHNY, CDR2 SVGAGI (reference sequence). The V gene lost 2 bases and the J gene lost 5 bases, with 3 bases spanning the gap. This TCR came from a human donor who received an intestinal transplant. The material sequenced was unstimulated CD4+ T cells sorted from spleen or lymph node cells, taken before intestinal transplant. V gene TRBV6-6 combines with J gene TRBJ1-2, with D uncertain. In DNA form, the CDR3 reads TGTGCCAGCAGTTACGGTTATGGCTACACCTTC. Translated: CASSYGYGYTF.